Below, 13 T cell receptor beta chains from the same sample are listed, as sequenced in a study of T cell responses to AZD1222 COVID-19 vaccine. The table came from immunoSEQ multiplex PCR; TCRdb's copy has only in-frame clones and leaves some out. The table has roughly 260,000 clones, over 90% seen once; the top ten hold approximately 0.52%. The sequenced sample was peripheral blood, obtained on day 0 of AZD1222 vaccination. The receptors originated from an adult in good health.

V usage is TRBV3-1 (or the pseudogene TRBV3-2) and J usage is TRBJ1-6, with D tentatively TRBD1 (6 bases). The CDR3 covers 15 residues. The ends were cut back, 3 bases at V and 9 bases at J, with 15 bases in the middle. In germline, CDR1 is LGHDT, CDR2 YNNKEL (reference sequence). CDR3 nucleotide sequence: TGTGCCAGCAGCCAGAACAGGGTCCCAAGTTCACCCCTCCACTTT. It specifies CASSQNRVPSSPLHF.

The chain carries TRBV2 and TRBJ1-2; D unclear. The CDR3 sequence is 13 residues long. V was clipped by 3 bases and J by 8 bases, with 13 bases between them. Germline values: CDR1 SNHLY, CDR2 FYNNEI. CDR3 protein: CASSDERVGGYTF. CDR3 DNA: TGTGCCAGCAGTGACGAGAGGGTTGGAGGCTACACCTTC. The full variable domain, its missing parts supplied by reference TRBV2 and TRBJ1-2, is EPEVTQTPSHQVTQMGQEVILRCVPISNHLYFYWYRQILGQKVEFLVSFYNNEISEKSEIFDDQFSVERPDGSNFTLKIRSTKLEDSAMYFCASSDERVGGYTFGSGTRLTVV.

V is TRBV28 and J is TRBJ1-6; 12 nucleotides agree with TRBD1. The V gene end was trimmed by 3 bases and the J gene end by 10 bases; junction bases not matched to a gene: 7. The germline CDR1 and CDR2 sequences are MDHEN and SYDVKM. The CDR3 covers 16 residues. The CDR3 sequence: CASSFPGTGGRSPLHF. The CDR3 DNA reads TGTGCCAGCAGTTTCCCCGGGACAGGGGGCAGGTCACCCCTCCACTTT.

This rearrangement joins TRBV9 to TRBJ1-3; possibly TRBD1 for D (6 bases). Germline loops: CDR1 SGDLS, CDR2 YYNGEE. V shed 1 base and J shed 4 bases, with 15 bases lying between them. CDR3 length: 16 amino acids. The CDR3 loop reads CASSVRGGAQGNTIYF. The CDR3 DNA follows: TGTGCCAGCAGCGTACGTGGGGGGGCGCAAGGAAACACCATATATTTT.

J is TRBJ1-4 and V is TRBV30; D is unclear. Trimming cost V 0 bases and J 7 bases, with 6 bases left between them. Looked up from germline, CDR1 is GTSNPN and CDR2 is SVGIG (reference sequence). The CDR3 length is 12 residues. The CDR3 spells CAWSVPGEKLFF. In DNA form, the CDR3 reads TGTGCCTGGAGTGTACCGGGTGAAAAACTGTTTTTT.

The chain is built from TRBV25-1 and TRBJ2-5, with TRBD1 as a possible D gene (6 bases). Trimming pared 8 bases from V and 4 bases from J, leaving 17 bases between. The germline V gene encodes CDR1 MGHDK and CDR2 SYGVNS. The CDR3 is 14 amino acids. CDR3 DNA: TGTGCCAGCGAGGGACATTCGATGGGAGAGACCCAGTACTTC. Protein product: CASEGHSMGETQYF.

The chain combines TRBV9 with TRBJ2-1; tentatively, D is TRBD2 (6 bases). CDR3 length: 16 residues. The germline V gene has CDR1 SGDLS and CDR2 YYNGEE. Trimming shortened V by 0 bases and J by 7 bases, and 17 bases separated the two germline ends. The CDR3, as DNA: TGTGCCAGCAGCGTAGAGAGGGAGGCCTGGGGGAATGAGCAGTTCTTC. Encoded protein: CASSVEREAWGNEQFF.

This clone has just one count. The chain recombines TRBV7-2 with TRBJ2-7, with 10 bases aligning to TRBD2. Looked up from germline, CDR1 is SGHTA and CDR2 is FQGNSA. Losses at the gene ends were 6 bases for V and 0 bases for J; bases not matched to a gene: 2. This CDR3 spans 14 amino acids. This chain's CDR3 is CASRAGGSSYEQYF. The CDR3 nucleotides are TGTGCCAGCAGAGCGGGGGGGTCCTCCTACGAGCAGTACTTC.

V and J are TRBV4-1 and TRBJ1-6; D call uncertain. Germline V CDR1 and CDR2: MGHRA, YSYEKL. This CDR3 is built from 12 residues. Trimming shortened V by 4 bases and J by 9 bases, and 7 bases separated the two germline ends. CDR3 loop: CASSLHSSPLHF. The CDR3 DNA reads TGCGCCAGCAGCCTTCACAGTTCACCCCTCCACTTT.

J is TRBJ2-7 and V is TRBV28; 8 positions agree with TRBD1. The CDR3 spans 16 residues. V shed 5 bases, J shed 1 base, and the junction held 10 bases outside the gene matches. Looked up from germline, CDR1 is MDHEN and CDR2 is SYDVKM. As DNA, the CDR3 is TGTGCCAGCAGTGAGGGGGTGGGGACAGGTTCCTACGAGCAGTACTTC. The encoded protein is CASSEGVGTGSYEQYF.

This rearrangement joins TRBV9 to TRBJ2-7; 12 bases fit TRBD2. The CDR3 contains 15 residues. Germline loops: CDR1 SGDLS, CDR2 YYNGEE. V trimming: 3 bases; J trimming: 5 bases; junction bases outside the gene matches: 6. The CDR3 loop is CASSEGLAGRDEQYF. The CDR3 DNA is TGTGCCAGCAGCGAAGGACTAGCGGGACGCGACGAGCAGTACTTC.

The gene calls are TRBV25-1 and TRBJ1-1; D not certain. With 8 bases removed from V and 0 bases from J, the gap between germline ends came to 22 bases. Germline V lookup: CDR1 MGHDK, CDR2 SYGVNS. The CDR3 length is 17 residues. CDR3 coding DNA: TGTGCCAGCCGGATACAGCCCGTGCGCCCTATGAACACTGAAGCTTTCTTT. Protein sequence: CASRIQPVRPMNTEAFF.

This chain uses TRBV3-1 (or the pseudogene TRBV3-2) with TRBJ2-7, with TRBD1 matching over 10 bases. CDR1 and CDR2 from the germline V gene are LGHDT and YNNKEL (reference sequence). CDR3 length: 15 amino acids. Unmatched junction bases numbered 5, after V lost 4 bases and J lost 2 bases. The CDR3 DNA follows: TGTGCCAGCAGCCTCGGACAGGGGGTTACCTACGAGCAGTACTTC. Amino acid sequence: CASSLGQGVTYEQYF.